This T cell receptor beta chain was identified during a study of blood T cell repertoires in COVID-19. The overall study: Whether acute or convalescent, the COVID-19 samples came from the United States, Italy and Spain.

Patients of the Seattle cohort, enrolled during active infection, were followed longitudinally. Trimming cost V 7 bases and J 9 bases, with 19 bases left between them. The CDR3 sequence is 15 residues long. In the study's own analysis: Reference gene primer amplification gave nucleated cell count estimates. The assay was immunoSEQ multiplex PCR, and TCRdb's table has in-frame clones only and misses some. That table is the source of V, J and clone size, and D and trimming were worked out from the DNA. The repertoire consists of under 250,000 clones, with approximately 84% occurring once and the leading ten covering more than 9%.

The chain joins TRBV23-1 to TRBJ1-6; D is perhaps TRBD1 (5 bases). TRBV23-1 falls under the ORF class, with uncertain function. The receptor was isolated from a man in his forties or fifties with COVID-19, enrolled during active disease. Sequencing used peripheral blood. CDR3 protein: CASTPRIRVSSPLHF. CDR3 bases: TGCGCCAGCACCCCTCGGATCAGGGTGAGTTCACCCCTCCACTTT.